The source of this T cell receptor beta chain is a study of T cells in Graves' hyperthyroidism and ophthalmopathy. Whole-study context: Once the initial diagnosis was made, peripheral blood was obtained before any treatment.

This clonotype was detected ten times or more. There were TCR beta CDR3 regions amplified from RNA transcripts. The primer set for the first-round RT-PCR of the TCR CDR3 was HTBI. A single record per CDR3 protein comes from TCRdb applying MiXCR to the multiplex PCR reads. This sample has about 590,000 distinct CDR3 sequences, with more than 15% found just once. Trimming removed 0 bases at V and 0 bases at J, with 9 bases between. Germline V gene lookup returns CDR1 LGHDT and CDR2 YNNKEL (reference sequence). CDR3 size: 16 residues. For Graves' hyperthyroidism to be stable, ophthalmopathy could not progress within 18 months. Recently diagnosed hyperthyroidism of less than 2 months' duration affected patients aged 18 to 65. For the diagnoses, clinical symptoms, serum thyroxine and TRAb, thyroid ultrasound and orbital computed tomography were used.

The chain carries TRBV3-1 and TRBJ1-3, with no clear D. The sample consisted of blood. This TCR was recovered from a woman between 25 and 40 years old with Graves' hyperthyroidism. CDR3 sequence (DNA): TGTGCCAGCAGCCAAGACGTTAGGGACTCTGGAAACACCATATATTTT. It yields the protein CASSQDVRDSGNTIYF.